The TCR beta chain described here comes from a study of post-analysis software for immune sequencing data (dated by TCRdb to 2015 to 2017). In the study overall: Relapsing-remitting, secondary progressive and progressive-relapsing multiple sclerosis were recorded as disease courses, and subtype annotation was lacking for some patients. The multiple sclerosis patient repertoires were compared with about a dozen previously published healthy control repertoires from donors aged roughly 6 to 27 years. A subset of samples was prepared in parallel using single-end sample barcoding, then pooled and co-amplified after Illumina adapter ligation.

Only a few counts were recorded for this clonotype. Its specific antigen is unknown. There are no base qualities to consult, and no much larger clone falls within one base. To demonstrate the VDJtools post-analysis software, TCR beta repertoires were profiled from the peripheral blood of more than ten young patients with multiple sclerosis. The multiple sclerosis patients were children and adolescents ranging in age from 6 to 15 years. Receptors were amplified or captured by PCR. TCRdb lists the instrument as Illumina HiSeq 2500. Unique molecular identifiers were incorporated into TCR beta cDNA libraries to reduce PCR and sequencing biases. Some 500,000 cDNA molecules were obtained for every 1 to 10 million input T cells, so each molecule roughly corresponded to one T cell. The patient libraries were prepared and sequenced with the same protocol used for the earlier healthy control dataset. Within a given batch, samples were prepared together, multiplexed and sequenced on the same HiSeq lane. The study's processing was this. Raw barcoded reads were processed with MIGEC, discarding single-read molecular identifier groups before consensus assembly and CDR3 extraction. Clonotype tables were post-analysed with VDJtools, and diversity was normalized by down-sampling all datasets to the smallest sample size. To correct batch-related cross-sample contamination, repertoire overlap clustering matched CDR3 amino acid sequences but not nucleotide sequences. The public reads were reanalyzed by TCRdb: fastp trimming at Q25, MiXCR alignment, in-frame beta chains only. For every CDR3 protein sequence, its rows merge into one entry that carries the most common genes and DNA. The V and J calls follow TCRdb's processing rather than the paper's. Counted in this sample were some 690,000 distinct CDR3 sequences; 55% to 60% of them appeared once. The top ten clones comprise roughly 12% of the sample.

On the study overall, not on this receptor specifically: The multiple sclerosis patient group was slightly younger than the control group. Significantly lower normalized Chao1 diversity was found in multiple sclerosis patients than in controls, suggesting substantial peripheral T-cell clonal expansion. Strong co-clustering of samples prepared in the same batch was shown by direct clustering with F measure, prompting a batch-effect correction.

The receptor's source is a girl aged 2 to 9 with multiple sclerosis. The sequenced sample consisted of blood.

The CDR3 protein is CASTKAGQGYYNEQFF. The nucleotide sequence reads as follows: TGTGCCAGCACCAAGGCGGGACAGGGGTATTACAATGAGCAGTTCTTC. The sequence links TRBV6-2 or TRBV6-3 to TRBJ2-1; 10 bases in the junction line up with TRBD1. The CDR3 spans 16 residues, from the cysteine through the phenylalanine. Only CDR3 DNA is held: 48 bases, read in frame from base 1. CDR1 and CDR2 are drawn from the germline V gene: MNHEY, SVGEGT. V has 7 bases trimmed and J has 4 bases trimmed; junction bases matching no gene number 10.